These 15 T cell receptor beta chains were sequenced from one sample in a study of control samples from healthy donors and cancer patients. The method was immunoSEQ multiplex PCR; TCRdb's version includes in-frame clones alone and lacks a portion of them. The data contain about 150,000 clones, around 86% of them seen just once; the ten biggest clones take up over 4.5%. Sequenced: blood. These receptors were collected from a man aged 25-45 years in good health.

The chain links TRBV5-1 to TRBJ2-5; a possible D gene is TRBD2 (5 bases). Trimming took 4 bases from V and 1 from J, leaving 17 bases between them. Looked up from germline, CDR1 is SGHRS and CDR2 is YFSETQ. This CDR3 spans 16 amino acids. CDR3 DNA sequence: TGCGCCAGCAGCGTTGGAGGTTCTAGTCCCCAAGAGACCCAGTACTTC. Translated: CASSVGGSSPQETQYF. The full variable domain, completed using reference TRBV5-1 and TRBJ2-5, is KAGVTQTPRYLIKTRGQQVTLSCSPISGHRSVSWYQQTPGQGLQFLFEYFSETQRNKGNFPGRFSGRQFSNSRSEMNVSTLELGDSALYLCASSVGGSSPQETQYFGPGTRLLVL.

Concerning this clone: This sample includes further DNA sequences coding for the same CDR3. This rearrangement joins TRBV11-3 to TRBJ2-3; D remains ambiguous. The ends were cut back, 5 bases at V and 1 base at J, with 13 bases in the middle. There are 15 residues in the CDR3. CDR1 and CDR2 from the germline V gene are SGHNT and YENEEA. The CDR3 sequence: CASSPPGVGTDTQYF. CDR3 bases: TGTGCCAGCAGCCCCCCGGGTGTGGGCACAGATACGCAGTATTTT. The full variable domain, with the rest looked up from reference TRBV11-3 and TRBJ2-3, is EAGVVQSPRYKIIEKKQPVAFWCNPISGHNTLYWYLQNLGQGPELLIRYENEEAVDDSQLPKDRFSAERLKGVDSTLKIQPAELGDSAVYLCASSPPGVGTDTQYFGPGTRLTVL.

The rearrangement uses TRBV21-1 and TRBJ1-6; TRBD1 is taken as the D call from the table, unchecked against the DNA. TRBV21-1 is marked as a pseudogene. CDR3 length: 14 residues. DNA of the CDR3: TGTGCCACCTTGTCAGGGGCATGTAATTCACCCCTCCACTTT. Translation: CATLSGACNSPLHF.

In nucleotides, the CDR3 is TGTGCCAGTAGTATGAACGGGAGGGCAGATACGCAGTATTTT. This translates into CASSMNGRADTQYF. J is TRBJ2-3 and V is TRBV19, with 8 bases fitting TRBD2. Germline CDR1 reads LNHDA; CDR2 reads SQIVND (reference sequence). This CDR3 has 14 residues. V lost 3 bases to trimming and J lost 4 bases; unmatched junction nucleotides: 3.

This chain uses TRBV19 with TRBJ2-2, with TRBD2 matching 8 bases. Germline V CDR1 and CDR2: LNHDA, SQIVND (reference sequence). The ends lost 0 bases at V and 7 bases at J; junction bases unmatched: 4. This CDR3 comprises 15 residues. This CDR3 is CASSIDGRAGGELFF. CDR3 nucleotides: TGTGCCAGTAGTATAGACGGGAGGGCCGGCGGGGAGCTGTTTTTT.

The chain's CDR3 is CASSLKLAGYEQYF. CDR3 DNA: TGTGCCAGCAGTTTAAAACTAGCGGGCTACGAGCAGTACTTC. The chain links TRBV27 to TRBJ2-7, with 9 nucleotides matching TRBD2. V shed 2 bases and J 3 bases; nucleotides not matched to a gene: 2. The CDR3 loop spans 14 amino acids. Germline lookup yields CDR1 MNHEY and CDR2 SMNVEV (reference sequence).

This sequence joins TRBV5-6 and TRBJ1-2, with 7 bases matching TRBD1. The CDR3 contains 14 residues. The V segment lost 6 bases and the J segment 4 bases; nucleotides outside the gene matches: 9. CDR1 is SGHDT and CDR2 is YYEEEE in the germline V gene. The CDR3 loop reads CASTPPGGIYGYTF. In DNA, the CDR3 is TGTGCCAGCACGCCGCCAGGGGGGATCTATGGCTACACCTTC.

This chain links TRBV27 with TRBJ2-6; D may be TRBD1 (6 bases). The germline gives CDR1 MNHEY, CDR2 SMNVEV (reference sequence). Trimming took off 9 bases at V and 4 bases at J, with 10 bases between the two ends. This CDR3 comprises 13 residues. CDR3 region: CASRQAGANVLTF. The CDR3, as DNA: TGTGCCAGTCGACAGGCCGGGGCCAACGTCCTGACTTTC. The complete variable domain, with remaining parts taken from reference TRBV27 and TRBJ2-6, reads EAQVTQNPRYLITVTGKKLTVTCSQNMNHEYMSWYRQDPGLGLRQIYYSMNVEVTDKGDVPEGYKVSRKEKRNFPLILESPSPNQTSLYFCASRQAGANVLTFGAGSRLTVL.

The CDR3 sequence is CASSEDHNDNEQFF. CDR3 DNA: TGTGCCAGCAGCGAGGATCATAATGACAATGAGCAGTTCTTC. The V call is TRBV9, the J call TRBJ2-1; unclear D gene. Trimming took 3 bases from V and 5 from J, leaving 12 bases between them. This CDR3 spans 14 amino acids. CDR1 is SGDLS and CDR2 is YYNGEE in the germline V gene.

The chain has TRBV7-4 and TRBJ2-7; 8 nucleotides agree with TRBD2. Looked up from germline, CDR1 is SGHVT and CDR2 is SQSDAQ. The V gene end was trimmed by 2 bases and the J gene end by 0 bases; junction bases not matched to a gene: 12. The CDR3 is 18 residues long. CDR3 DNA sequence: TGTGCCAGCAGCTTAACGACACTAGCGGTAAGAAGCTCCTACGAGCAGTACTTC. Encoded protein: CASSLTTLAVRSSYEQYF.

This chain connects TRBV4-3 to TRBJ1-6; D is unclear. V shed 0 bases and J shed 3 bases, with 9 bases lying between them. The CDR3 contains 16 residues. Per germline, CDR1 LGHNA and CDR2 YSLEER. CDR3 residues: CASSQDENSYNSPLHF. CDR3 DNA: TGCGCCAGCAGCCAAGATGAGAATAGCTATAATTCACCCCTCCACTTT.

Here the CDR3 DNA reads TGTGCCATCAGTGATAGGGCTAGCGGGAGTCCCGAGCAGTACTTC. This encodes CAISDRASGSPEQYF. V and J are TRBV10-3 and TRBJ2-7, with 10 positions matching TRBD2. CDR3 size: 15 residues. Germline CDR1 is ENHRY and CDR2 is SYGVKD. V dropped 3 bases and J dropped 6; count of bases not matched to a gene: 8.

The CDR3 nucleotides read TGTGCCAGCAGTTATTCCGGGACTAGCGAAAGGCAGTACTTC. It yields the protein CASSYSGTSERQYF. The rearrangement uses TRBV6-5 and TRBJ2-7, with 10 bases lining up with TRBD2. V was clipped by 3 bases and J by 9 bases; unmatched bases: 8. CDR3 length: 14 amino acids. Germline CDR1 and CDR2: MNHEY and SVGAGI.

The gene calls are TRBV28 and TRBJ1-4; D remains ambiguous. The CDR3 extends over 15 amino acids. Trimming took 2 bases from V and 3 from J, leaving 10 bases between them. Germline assignment: CDR1 MDHEN and CDR2 SYDVKM. The CDR3, as DNA: TGTGCCAGCAGTTTAGTTCGCCAGCCTAATGAAAAACTGTTTTTT. Protein product: CASSLVRQPNEKLFF.

The rearrangement joins TRBV6-2 or TRBV6-3 to TRBJ1-1; 9 nucleotides agree with TRBD1. The CDR3 extends over 13 amino acids. The V gene's germline CDR1 is MNHEY and CDR2 SVGEGT. After removal of 5 bases from V and 6 bases from J, the junction contained 4 bases not matched to a gene. The CDR3 sequence: CASSIQGAAEAFF. In DNA, the CDR3 is TGTGCCAGCAGTATACAGGGGGCAGCTGAAGCTTTCTTT.